This T cell receptor (beta chain) originates from a study of CXCR3-negative and CXCR3-positive naive CD8 T cells. The study's findings and limits: High diversity, comparable across both naive subsets, contrasted with much lower diversity in memory CD8+ cells.

5' RACE with UMI labels generated the TRB cDNA libraries. TCRdb reprocessed the 5' RACE reads, keeping one entry per CDR3 protein, no DNA. Its listing shows 60,000 or so distinct CDR3 sequences. This CDR3 comprises 17 residues. CDR1 is MNHEY and CDR2 is SVGAGI in the germline V gene. Regarding this clonotype: Its antigen remains unidentified.

The sequenced sample was memory CD8+ T cells from blood. The chain couples TRBV6-5 to TRBJ1-1; TCRdb's D call of TRBD1 is untestable without DNA. The receptor comes from a human donor in good health. Some clones in this sample may be carry-over from other donors' samples. The CDR3 loop reads CASCQDRVVWSNTEAFF.